Listed below are T cell receptor beta chains from one sample, sequenced in a study of T-cell memory formation after mild COVID-19. A single record per CDR3 protein comes from TCRdb applying MiXCR to the 5' RACE reads. This sample has just over 400,000 distinct CDR3 sequences, with 20% to 30% found just once. Source material: PBMCs or a T cell subset sorted from them (not recorded which). All receptors derive from an adult woman who had mild COVID-19 (a few samples of this study predate the infection). Cell type and time point are not known. Both conserved end residues are part of each CDR3. The D gene is left open where the match is weak. The listing skips clone size in some rows; elsewhere it reads once, few, many or a size class.

TRBV3-1	TRBD1	TRBJ1-1	few	TGTGCCAGCAGCCGGGACAGGGGGTCTGAAGCTTTCTTT	CASSRDRGSEAFF
TRBV6-5	-	TRBJ1-1	few	TGTGCCAGCAGTTCGTCCCCGGGCCCCCAGCAGGGAGCTTTCTTT	CASSSSPGPQQGAFF
TRBV6-2/TRBV6-3	TRBD2	TRBJ2-2	few	TGTGCCAGCAGGGCTAGCGGGTTGACCGGGGAGCTGTTTTTT	CASRASGLTGELFF
TRBV10-3	-	TRBJ2-2	-	TGTGCCAAGAAGGGGACCTCCACCGGGGAGCTGTTTTTT	CAKKGTSTGELFF
TRBV20-1	TRBD2	TRBJ2-3	-	TGCAGTGCTCGAAGACTAGCGGGATCCCCAGCGCAGTATTTT	CSARRLAGSPAQYF
TRBV11-2	TRBD2	TRBJ2-1	-	TGTGCCAGCAGCTTAGAGAGCGGGGGGGCTTCCAAGCAGTTCTTC	CASSLESGGASKQFF
TRBV14	-	TRBJ1-2	-	TGTGCCAGCAAACTGGTCCCGGCGGATGGCTACACCTTC	CASKLVPADGYTF
TRBV20-1	-	TRBJ2-7	few	TGCAGTGCCAGGTGGCACGAGGTCTACGAGCAGTACTTC	CSARWHEVYEQYF
TRBV12-3/TRBV12-4	-	TRBJ1-2	few	TGTGCCAGCAGTTTATCGGGCGGGAACTATGGCTACACCTTC	CASSLSGGNYGYTF
TRBV12-3/TRBV12-4	-	TRBJ2-7	few	TGTGCCAGCAGTTCAGGTCCAGCGTCCTATTACGAGCAGTACTTC	CASSSGPASYYEQYF
TRBV6-6	-	TRBJ2-4	-	TGTGCCAGCAGTTACGGCAGGGTGGACATTCAGTACTTC	CASSYGRVDIQYF
TRBV21-1	-	TRBJ1-2	-	TGTGCCAGCTCCCGGACAGGGGGCCCTTATGGCTACACCTTC	CASSRTGGPYGYTF
TRBV24-1	-	TRBJ2-2	-	TGTGCCACCAGTCATTACGGCCGAGCGGGGAACACCGGGGAGCTGTTTTTT	CATSHYGRAGNTGELFF
TRBV12-3/TRBV12-4	TRBD2	TRBJ2-3	many	TGTGCCAGCAGTCCCGGACTAGCGGGCCTCACAGATACGCAGTATTTT	CASSPGLAGLTDTQYF
TRBV7-8	-	TRBJ1-5	-	TGTGCCAGCAGCTTAGTCCGTCAGGGCAGGGAGAATCAGCCCCAGCATTTT	CASSLVRQGRENQPQHF
TRBV7-6	-	TRBJ2-1	-	TGTGCCAGCAGCTTAATATTGTGGAATGAGCAGTTCTTC	CASSLILWNEQFF
TRBV12-3/TRBV12-4	TRBD2	TRBJ2-4	-	TGTGCCAGCAGTCCCGGACTAGCGGGGGGCATTCAGTACTTC	CASSPGLAGGIQYF
TRBV12-3/TRBV12-4	TRBD2	TRBJ2-3	-	TGTGCCAGCAGTTCGATGGTGGCGGGAGCTCAAGGGGTTAGCACAGATACGCAGTATTTT	CASSSMVAGAQGVSTDTQYF
TRBV7-9	-	TRBJ1-4	-	TGTGCCAGCAGCTCAAGGACGAGGGCAGGTGAAAAACTGTTTTTT	CASSSRTRAGEKLFF
TRBV4-1	-	TRBJ2-7	many	TGCGCCAGCAGCCAAGGGGACGGGTCCTACGAGCAGTACTTC	CASSQGDGSYEQYF
TRBV11-2	TRBD1	TRBJ1-5	-	TGTGCCAGCAGCGTCGGACAGGGTGGAAATCAGCCCCAGCATTTT	CASSVGQGGNQPQHF
TRBV7-9	-	TRBJ1-2	-	TGTGCCAGCAGCTTAGCAGGGAGTGACTACACCTTC	CASSLAGSDYTF
TRBV7-9	TRBD1	TRBJ1-1	-	TGTGCCAGCAGCTCCTACAGGGGATCGACTGAAGCTTTCTTT	CASSSYRGSTEAFF
TRBV7-9	-	TRBJ2-7	few	TGTGCCAGCAGCCGTACCGACGGGGCCCCATACGAGCAGTACTTC	CASSRTDGAPYEQYF
TRBV7-2	TRBD1	TRBJ1-1	-	TGTGCCAGCAGCCCGAGACAGGGTGGGACTGAAGCTTTCTTT	CASSPRQGGTEAFF
TRBV12-3/TRBV12-4	-	TRBJ1-1	many	TGTGCCAGCAGCTTCTCGGTGAACACTGAAGCTTTCTTT	CASSFSVNTEAFF
TRBV20-1	TRBD2	TRBJ2-5	few	TGCAGTGCTAGTTTAGCGGGAGAGTACCAAGAGACCCAGTACTTC	CSASLAGEYQETQYF
TRBV20-1	-	TRBJ1-1	few	TGCAGTGCTAGACTGTGGAACACTGAAGCTTTCTTT	CSARLWNTEAFF
TRBV12-3/TRBV12-4	-	TRBJ2-7	many	TGTGCCAGCAGTTTTCTACCGGTCGAGCAGTACTTC	CASSFLPVEQYF
TRBV14	-	TRBJ2-6	-	TGTGCCAGCAGCCAAGATCTAGTCGGATCTGGGGCCAACGTCCTGACTTTC	CASSQDLVGSGANVLTF
TRBV24-1	-	TRBJ2-5	-	TGTGCCACCAGTGACCCGGTGGGGGAGACCCAGTACTTC	CATSDPVGETQYF